This T cell receptor beta chain was recovered during a study of stem cell transplantation in POMP-related autoinflammatory disease. Study-wide background: Defective thymoproteasomes were hypothesized to impair CD8+ T-cell positive selection.

On this clone: Its target is not known.

Regarding the study as a whole: PRAID patients trended toward lower TRB diversity and higher clonality in all analyzed T-cell subsets.

Clones were sequenced by immunoSEQ multiplex PCR, and TCRdb holds only the in-frame ones, with some missing. The table has tens of thousands of clones, approximately 78% seen once. The CDR3 runs 19 residues. V shed 0 bases and J 2 bases; nucleotides not matched to a gene: 9. Germline CDR1 is MNHEY and CDR2 is SMNVEV (reference sequence). The clonotype originates from a human donor with POMP-related autoinflammation and immune dysregulation (PRAID). The specimen comprised CD4+ T cells from PBMCs, sampled before stem cell transplantation. The J gene is TRBJ2-3, the V gene TRBV27, with 12 bases identical to TRBD2. For the CDR3, the DNA is TGTGCCAGCAGTTTATCACCCCGACTAGCGGGGGTCACCACAGATACGCAGTATTTT. Residues: CASSLSPRLAGVTTDTQYF.